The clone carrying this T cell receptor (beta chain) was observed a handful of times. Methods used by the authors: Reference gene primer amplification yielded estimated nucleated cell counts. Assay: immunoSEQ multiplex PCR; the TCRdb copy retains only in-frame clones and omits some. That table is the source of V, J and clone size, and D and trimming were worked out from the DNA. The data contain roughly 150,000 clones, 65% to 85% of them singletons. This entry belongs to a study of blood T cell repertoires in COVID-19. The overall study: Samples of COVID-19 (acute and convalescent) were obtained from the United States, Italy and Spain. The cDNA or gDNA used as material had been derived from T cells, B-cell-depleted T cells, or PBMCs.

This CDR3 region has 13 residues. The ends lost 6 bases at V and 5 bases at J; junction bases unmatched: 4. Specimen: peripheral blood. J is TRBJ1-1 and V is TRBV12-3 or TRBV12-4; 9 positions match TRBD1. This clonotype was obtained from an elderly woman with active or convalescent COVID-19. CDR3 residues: CASRRQGETEAFF. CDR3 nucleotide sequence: TGTGCCAGCAGGAGACAGGGGGAGACTGAAGCTTTCTTT.